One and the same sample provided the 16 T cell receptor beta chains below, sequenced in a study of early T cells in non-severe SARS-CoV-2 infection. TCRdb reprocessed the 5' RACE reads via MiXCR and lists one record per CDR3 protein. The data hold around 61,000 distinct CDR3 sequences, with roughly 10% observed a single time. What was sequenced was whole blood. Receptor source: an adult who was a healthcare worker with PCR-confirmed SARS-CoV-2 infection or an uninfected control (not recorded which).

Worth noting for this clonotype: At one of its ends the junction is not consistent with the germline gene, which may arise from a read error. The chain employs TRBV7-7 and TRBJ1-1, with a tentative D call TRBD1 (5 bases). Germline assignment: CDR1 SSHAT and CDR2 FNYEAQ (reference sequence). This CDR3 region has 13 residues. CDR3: CASSEGKGTEAFF. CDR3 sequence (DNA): TGTGCTAGCAGCGAGGGGAAGGGCACTGAAGCTTTCTTT.

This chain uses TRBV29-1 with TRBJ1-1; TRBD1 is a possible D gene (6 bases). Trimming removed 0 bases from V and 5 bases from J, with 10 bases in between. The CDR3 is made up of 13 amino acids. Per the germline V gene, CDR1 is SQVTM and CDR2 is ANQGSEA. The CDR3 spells CSVEEGGRTEAFF. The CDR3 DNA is TGCAGCGTTGAAGAAGGGGGGAGGACTGAAGCTTTCTTT.

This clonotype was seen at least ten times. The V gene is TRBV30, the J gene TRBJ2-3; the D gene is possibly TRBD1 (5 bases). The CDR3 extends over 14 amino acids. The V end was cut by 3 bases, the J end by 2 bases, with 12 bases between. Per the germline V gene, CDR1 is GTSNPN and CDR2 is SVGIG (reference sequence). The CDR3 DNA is TGTGCCTGGAGGGCAGGGATTTCCACAGATACGCAGTATTTT. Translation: CAWRAGISTDTQYF.

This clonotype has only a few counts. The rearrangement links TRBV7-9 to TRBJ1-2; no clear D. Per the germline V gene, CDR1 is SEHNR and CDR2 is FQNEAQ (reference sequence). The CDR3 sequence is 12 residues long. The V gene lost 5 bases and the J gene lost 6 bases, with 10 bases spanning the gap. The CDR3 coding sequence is TGTGCCAGCAGCCTCAAAGATAATGGCTACACCTTC. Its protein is CASSLKDNGYTF.

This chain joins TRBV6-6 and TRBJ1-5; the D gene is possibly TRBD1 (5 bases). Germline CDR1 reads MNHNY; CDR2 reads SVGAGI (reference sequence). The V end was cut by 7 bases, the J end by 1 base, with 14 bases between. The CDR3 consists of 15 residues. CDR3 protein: CASMGQGLSNQPQHF. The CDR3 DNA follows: TGTGCCAGCATGGGCCAGGGATTAAGCAATCAGCCCCAGCATTTT.

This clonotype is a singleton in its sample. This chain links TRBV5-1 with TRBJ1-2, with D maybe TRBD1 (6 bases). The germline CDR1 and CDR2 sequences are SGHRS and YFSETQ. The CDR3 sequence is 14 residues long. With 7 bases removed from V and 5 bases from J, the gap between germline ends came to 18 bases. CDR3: CASCRDTFSYGYTF. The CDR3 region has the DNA TGCGCCAGCTGCCGGGACACGTTTTCGTATGGCTACACCTTC.

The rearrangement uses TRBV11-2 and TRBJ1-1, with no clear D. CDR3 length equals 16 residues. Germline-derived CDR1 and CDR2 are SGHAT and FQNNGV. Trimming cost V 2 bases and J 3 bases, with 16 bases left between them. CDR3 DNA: TGTGCCAGCAGCTTACGGGGTTACGGTGAGGACACTGAAGCTTTCTTT. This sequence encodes CASSLRGYGEDTEAFF.

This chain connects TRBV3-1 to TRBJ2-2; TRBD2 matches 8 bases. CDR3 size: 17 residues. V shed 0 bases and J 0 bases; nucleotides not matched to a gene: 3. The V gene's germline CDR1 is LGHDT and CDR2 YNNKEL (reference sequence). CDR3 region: CASSQEWRGANTGELFF. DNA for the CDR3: TGTGCCAGCAGCCAAGAGTGGCGGGGGGCGAACACCGGGGAGCTGTTTTTT.

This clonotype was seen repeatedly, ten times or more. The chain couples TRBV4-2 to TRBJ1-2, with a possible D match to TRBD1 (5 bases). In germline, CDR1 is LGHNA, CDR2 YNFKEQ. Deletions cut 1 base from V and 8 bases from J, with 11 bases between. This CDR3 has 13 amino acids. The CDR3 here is CASSQGKTDGYTF. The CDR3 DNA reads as TGTGCCAGCAGCCAAGGGAAGACAGACGGCTACACCTTC.

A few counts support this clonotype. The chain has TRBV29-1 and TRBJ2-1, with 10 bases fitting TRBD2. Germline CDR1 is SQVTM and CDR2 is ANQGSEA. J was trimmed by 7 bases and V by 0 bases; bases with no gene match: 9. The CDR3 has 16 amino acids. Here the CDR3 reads CSVEDPASGGRNEQFF. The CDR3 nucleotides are TGCAGCGTTGAAGATCCGGCTAGCGGGGGTAGAAATGAGCAGTTCTTC.

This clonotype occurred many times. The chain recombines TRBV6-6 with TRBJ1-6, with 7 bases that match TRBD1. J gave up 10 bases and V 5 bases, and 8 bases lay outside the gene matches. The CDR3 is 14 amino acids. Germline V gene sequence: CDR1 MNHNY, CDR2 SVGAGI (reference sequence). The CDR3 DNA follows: TGTGCCAGCAGTCTTGGAGACAGGGAGTCACCCCTCCACTTT. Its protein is CASSLGDRESPLHF.

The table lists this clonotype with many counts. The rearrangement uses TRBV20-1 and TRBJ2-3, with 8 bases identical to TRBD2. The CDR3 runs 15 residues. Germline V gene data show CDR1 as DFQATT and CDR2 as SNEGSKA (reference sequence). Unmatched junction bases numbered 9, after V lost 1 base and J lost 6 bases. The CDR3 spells CSARVPGGAGDTQYF. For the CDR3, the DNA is TGCAGTGCTAGAGTCCCGGGGGGGGCCGGGGATACGCAGTATTTT.

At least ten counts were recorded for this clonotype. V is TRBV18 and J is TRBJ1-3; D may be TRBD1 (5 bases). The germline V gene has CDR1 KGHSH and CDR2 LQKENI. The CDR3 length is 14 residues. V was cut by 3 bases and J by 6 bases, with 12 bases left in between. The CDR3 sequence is CASSPGTRENTIYF. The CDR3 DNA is TGTGCCAGCTCACCTGGGACGCGGGAAAACACCATATATTTT.

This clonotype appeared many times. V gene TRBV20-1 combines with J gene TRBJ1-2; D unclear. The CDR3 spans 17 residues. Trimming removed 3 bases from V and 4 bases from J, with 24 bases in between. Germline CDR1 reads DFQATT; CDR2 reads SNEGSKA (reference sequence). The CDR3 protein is CSASPVGKGTVAYGYTF. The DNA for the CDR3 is TGCAGTGCTAGTCCGGTTGGGAAGGGAACCGTGGCCTATGGCTACACCTTC.

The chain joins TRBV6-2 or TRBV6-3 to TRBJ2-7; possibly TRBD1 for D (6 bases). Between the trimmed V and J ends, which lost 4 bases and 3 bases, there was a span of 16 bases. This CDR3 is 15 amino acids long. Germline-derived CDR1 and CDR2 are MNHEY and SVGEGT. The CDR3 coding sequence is TGTGCCAGCAGTTTACGAGACAGGACCGGCTACGAGCAGTACTTC. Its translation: CASSLRDRTGYEQYF.

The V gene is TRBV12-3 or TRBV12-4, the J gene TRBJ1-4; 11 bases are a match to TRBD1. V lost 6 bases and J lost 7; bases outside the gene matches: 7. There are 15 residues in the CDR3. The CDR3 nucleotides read TGTGCCAGCAGCCCGTCCGGGACAGGGGGTGAAAAACTGTTTTTT. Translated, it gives CASSPSGTGGEKLFF.